Below, 5 T cell receptor beta chains from the same sample are listed, as sequenced in a study of OX40 agonist ivuxolimab in advanced cancers. TCRdb's copy holds only in-frame clones and misses some; the assay was immunoSEQ multiplex PCR. Of some 58,000 clones in the sample, roughly 80% were seen once. The sample was CD4+ or CD8+ T cells sorted from blood, taken in a trial of the OX40 agonist ivuxolimab. These receptors all come from an adult with an advanced solid tumor such as melanoma, head and neck, liver or kidney cancer.

The chain recombines TRBV6-5 with TRBJ1-2; 10 nucleotides agree with TRBD1. Looked up from germline, CDR1 is MNHEY and CDR2 is SVGAGI. This CDR3 is 15 amino acids long. With 4 bases clipped from V and 2 bases from J, the junction kept 4 bases outside the gene matches. The CDR3 loop is CASSSRQGANYGYTF. The CDR3 nucleotides read TGTGCCAGCAGTTCAAGACAGGGGGCGAACTATGGCTACACCTTC.

CDR3 sequence reads: CASSPPGQGNKETQYF. The CDR3 coding sequence is TGTGCCAGCAGCCCGCCGGGACAGGGGAATAAAGAGACCCAGTACTTC. The chain uses TRBV7-2 and TRBJ2-5, with 10 bases aligning to TRBD1. Germline CDR1 is SGHTA and CDR2 is FQGNSA. The CDR3 is 16 residues long. Losses at the gene ends were 5 bases for V and 3 bases for J; bases not matched to a gene: 9.

The chain recombines TRBV11-2 with TRBJ2-1; no firm D call. Trimming cost V 1 base and J 0 bases, with 4 bases left between them. The V gene's germline CDR1 is SGHAT and CDR2 FQNNGV. This CDR3 comprises 14 residues. The CDR3 loop is CASSLGGSYNEQFF. In DNA form, the CDR3 reads TGTGCCAGCAGCTTAGGGGGCTCCTACAATGAGCAGTTCTTC.

The gene calls are TRBV18 and TRBJ2-1; 10 bases agree with TRBD2. V was pared by 5 bases and J by 7 bases, with 8 bases of the junction left unmatched. The CDR3 runs 15 residues. The germline CDR1 and CDR2 sequences are KGHSH and LQKENI. The CDR3 loop is CASSGGTSVYNEQFF. In DNA form, the CDR3 reads TGTGCCAGCTCAGGCGGGACTAGCGTTTATAATGAGCAGTTCTTC.

The CDR3 reads CASSLEYTSSYEQYF. The CDR3 DNA reads as TGTGCCAGCAGCTTAGAATACACGAGCTCCTACGAGCAGTACTTC. The genes are TRBV11-3 and TRBJ2-7; D uncertain. The CDR3 contains 15 residues. Germline V gene lookup returns CDR1 SGHNT and CDR2 YENEEA. The V end was cut by 0 bases, the J end by 0 bases, with 9 bases between.